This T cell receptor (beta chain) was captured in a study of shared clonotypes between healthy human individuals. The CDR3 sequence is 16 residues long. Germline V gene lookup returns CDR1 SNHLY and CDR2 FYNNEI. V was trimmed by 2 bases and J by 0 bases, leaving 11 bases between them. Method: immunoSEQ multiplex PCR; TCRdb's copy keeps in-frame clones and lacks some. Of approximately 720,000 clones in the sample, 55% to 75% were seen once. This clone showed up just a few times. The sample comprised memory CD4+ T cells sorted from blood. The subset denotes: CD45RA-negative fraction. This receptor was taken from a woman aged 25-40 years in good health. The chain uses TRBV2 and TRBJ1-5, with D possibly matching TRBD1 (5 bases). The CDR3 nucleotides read TGTGCCAGCAGTGAACAGGGTCGAGATAGCAATCAGCCCCAGCATTTT. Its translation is CASSEQGRDSNQPQHF.